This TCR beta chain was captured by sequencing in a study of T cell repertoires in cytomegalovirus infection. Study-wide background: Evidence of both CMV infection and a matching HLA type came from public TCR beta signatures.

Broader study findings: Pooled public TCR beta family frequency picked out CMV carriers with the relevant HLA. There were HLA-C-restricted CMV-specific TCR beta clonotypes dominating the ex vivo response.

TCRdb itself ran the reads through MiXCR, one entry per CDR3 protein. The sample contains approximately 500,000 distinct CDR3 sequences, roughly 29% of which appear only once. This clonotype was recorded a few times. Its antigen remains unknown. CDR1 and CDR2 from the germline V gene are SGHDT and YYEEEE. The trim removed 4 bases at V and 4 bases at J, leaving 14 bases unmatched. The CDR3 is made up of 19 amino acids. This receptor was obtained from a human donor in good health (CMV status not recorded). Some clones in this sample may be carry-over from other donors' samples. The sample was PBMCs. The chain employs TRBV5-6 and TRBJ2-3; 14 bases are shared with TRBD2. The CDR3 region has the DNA TGTGCCAGCAGCCCACCCCCGGGACTAGCGGGAGCGCGGGCAGATACGCAGTATTTT. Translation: CASSPPPGLAGARADTQYF.